This T cell receptor beta chain was sequenced in a study of identical twins. Study results and caveats: Modelling approaches yielded underestimates of out-of-frame TCR alpha sharing between monozygotic twins. The study reached conclusions through statistical analysis that was cross-sectional, not following the same donors. There was an excess of low generation probability in the out-of-frame alpha sequences that twins shared.

For this clonotype: Its specificity is not known. A much larger clone lies one base from this, so it may be a read error.

TCRdb itself ran the 5' RACE reads through MiXCR, one entry per CDR3 protein. The sample carries a few hundred thousand distinct CDR3 sequences, roughly an eighth recorded once. These data are also associated with another study on yellow fever vaccine responses in identical twins.

The receptor comes from a woman younger than 35 in good health. The sample taken for sequencing was CD4+ T cells sorted from blood.

CDR3 region: CASSLDQVTDTRYF. The CDR3 DNA sequence: TGCGCCAGCAGCTTGGACCAGGTTACAGATACGCGGTATTTT. V is TRBV5-1 and J is TRBJ2-3; D gene unclear. Per germline, CDR1 SGHRS and CDR2 YFSETQ. CDR3 length equals 14 residues.